The source of this T cell receptor beta chain is a study of T cell repertoires in cytomegalovirus infection. This CDR3 comprises 15 residues. A single record per CDR3 protein comes from TCRdb applying MiXCR to the reads. The table lists more than 150,000 distinct CDR3 sequences, about a quarter of them singletons. This clonotype was counted only a few times. At one end the junction does not follow the germline gene, possibly because of a read error. The chain uses TRBV12-3 or TRBV12-4 and TRBJ2-1; 12 nucleotides align to TRBD2. This sequence originates from a human donor in good health (CMV status not recorded). Some clones in this sample may be carry-over from other donors' samples. Sequencing was carried out using PBMCs. The CDR3 loop reads CASSLAGGGGNEQFF. The CDR3 nucleotides are TGTGCCAGCAGTCTAGCGGGGGGGGGGGGCAATGAGCAGTTCTTC.